This T cell receptor beta chain stems from a study of blood T cell repertoires in COVID-19. In the study overall: Donors in the United States, Italy and Spain gave samples during acute or convalescent COVID-19.

Generated by immunoSEQ multiplex PCR, the TCRdb table keeps only in-frame clones and is missing some. The sample records approximately 170,000 clones, 81% being singletons. CDR1 SQVTM and CDR2 ANQGSEA come from the germline V gene. CDR3 length equals 13 residues. Trimming stripped 1 base from V and 4 bases from J, with 10 bases between. A single count supports this clone. The V call is TRBV29-1, the J call TRBJ1-2; tentatively, D is TRBD1 (6 bases). This receptor was obtained from a man in his fifties or sixties with active or convalescent COVID-19. The sequenced sample was peripheral blood. CDR3 region: CSVEGDMVYGYTF. The CDR3 DNA reads as TGCAGCGTTGAAGGGGACATGGTCTATGGCTACACCTTC.